This TCR beta chain is drawn from a study of blood T cell repertoires in COVID-19. Study overall: Acute and convalescent COVID-19 specimens originated in the United States, Italy and Spain. The cDNA or gDNA used as material had been derived from T cells, B-cell-depleted T cells, or PBMCs.

Per the original data handling: Estimated nucleated cell counts came from reference gene primer amplification. Profiled with immunoSEQ multiplex PCR; TCRdb holds only in-frame clones, not every one. V and J calls and clone size are those listed in that table; D and trimming were worked out from the DNA. Of 180,000 or so clones in the sample, 80% to 90% are singletons; the top ten hold about 8.2%. J lost 2 bases, V lost 4 bases, and 5 bases had no gene match. CDR3 length: 14 residues. Germline V CDR1 and CDR2: SGHNT, YYREEE (reference sequence). V and J are TRBV5-4 and TRBJ2-7; 8 nucleotides line up with TRBD2. The source of this sequence is a man in his sixties with acute or convalescent COVID-19. Sequences were obtained from peripheral blood. The CDR3 loop is CASSPREGPYEQYF. CDR3 coding DNA: TGTGCCAGCAGCCCCCGGGAGGGCCCCTACGAGCAGTACTTC.